This is a list of T cell receptor beta chains from one sample in a study of blood T cell repertoires in COVID-19. Here immunoSEQ multiplex PCR was the method, and the copy in TCRdb shows in-frame clones only, minus some. Of about 53,000 clones listed, 70% to 85% are singletons. The sequenced material came from peripheral blood. The source is a human donor in a cohort sampled during active COVID-19. The CDR3 runs from the conserved cysteine through the conserved F or W. The order of the fields is clone size, D gene, J gene, V gene, CDR3 DNA, CDR3 protein. The D gene is left open where the match is weak. Clone size is shown for a subset of rows, as once, few, many or a class of expanded clone.

clone size: .; D gene: TRBD2; J gene: TRBJ2-3; V gene: TRBV9; CDR3 DNA: TGTGCCAGCAGCCTCCTAGCGGGGGGCGCAGATACGCAGTATTTT; CDR3 protein: CASSLLAGGADTQYF
clone size: .; D gene: .; J gene: TRBJ2-7; V gene: TRBV6-5; CDR3 DNA: TGTGCCAGCAGTCCTTTAGGGGGACGCGAGCAGTACTTC; CDR3 protein: CASSPLGGREQYF
clone size: .; D gene: .; J gene: TRBJ2-1; V gene: TRBV6-5; CDR3 DNA: TGTGCCAGCAACACCAAGGGGGACAATGAGCAGTTCTTC; CDR3 protein: CASNTKGDNEQFF
clone size: .; D gene: .; J gene: TRBJ2-5; V gene: TRBV7-2; CDR3 DNA: TGTGCCAGCACCCTTTCTAGGGGGCAAGAGACCCAGTACTTC; CDR3 protein: CASTLSRGQETQYF
clone size: .; D gene: TRBD2; J gene: TRBJ2-3; V gene: TRBV6-4; CDR3 DNA: TGTGCCAGCAGTAGTATCGGGGGGGACACAGATACGCAGTATTTT; CDR3 protein: CASSSIGGDTDTQYF
clone size: .; D gene: TRBD1; J gene: TRBJ1-4; V gene: TRBV7-3; CDR3 DNA: TGTGCCAGCAGCTTCCCCCCGGCCGGGACAGGGTGCCCTACAACTAATGAAAAACTGTTTTTT; CDR3 protein: CASSFPPAGTGCPTTNEKLFF
clone size: .; D gene: .; J gene: TRBJ1-3; V gene: TRBV4-2; CDR3 DNA: TGTGCCAGCAGCCAAGAATTAACGGGAGATTCTGGAAACACCATATATTTT; CDR3 protein: CASSQELTGDSGNTIYF
clone size: .; D gene: .; J gene: TRBJ1-1; V gene: TRBV6-4; CDR3 DNA: TGTGCCAGCAGTGCCGACAGGAACACTGAAGCTTTCTTT; CDR3 protein: CASSADRNTEAFF
clone size: few; D gene: .; J gene: TRBJ2-7; V gene: TRBV5-1; CDR3 DNA: TGCGCCAGCGGGAGGCGGACACCCTACTCCTACGAGCAGTACTTC; CDR3 protein: CASGRRTPYSYEQYF
clone size: .; D gene: TRBD2; J gene: TRBJ2-2; V gene: TRBV2; CDR3 DNA: TGTGCCAGCAGTGGGACTAGCTTGAACACCGGGGAGCTGTTTTTT; CDR3 protein: CASSGTSLNTGELFF
clone size: .; D gene: .; J gene: TRBJ2-7; V gene: TRBV7-2; CDR3 DNA: TGTGCCAGCAGCTCCTACAGTTCCCACGAGCAGTACTTC; CDR3 protein: CASSSYSSHEQYF
clone size: .; D gene: TRBD1; J gene: TRBJ2-2; V gene: TRBV7-8; CDR3 DNA: TGTGCCAGCAGCTTATTATCGACAGGGGGCGTGTCCGGGGAGCTGTTTTTT; CDR3 protein: CASSLLSTGGVSGELFF
clone size: few; D gene: .; J gene: TRBJ2-1; V gene: TRBV4-1; CDR3 DNA: TGCGCCAGCAGCCAAGATCTGAGGAATGAGCAGTTCTTC; CDR3 protein: CASSQDLRNEQFF
clone size: .; D gene: TRBD2; J gene: TRBJ2-5; V gene: TRBV29-1; CDR3 DNA: TGCAGCGTTGGCGGGAGTGAAGAGACCCAGTACTTC; CDR3 protein: CSVGGSEETQYF
clone size: once; D gene: .; J gene: TRBJ1-3; V gene: TRBV7-9; CDR3 DNA: TGTGCCAGCAGCCAGGGAGGGGACTTCTCTGGAAACACCATATATTTT; CDR3 protein: CASSQGGDFSGNTIYF
clone size: .; D gene: .; J gene: TRBJ2-1; V gene: TRBV19; CDR3 DNA: TGTGCCAGTAGTATTTGGGCGGGGAGCAATGAGCAGTTCTTC; CDR3 protein: CASSIWAGSNEQFF
clone size: once; D gene: TRBD2; J gene: TRBJ2-2; V gene: TRBV11-3; CDR3 DNA: TGTGCCAGCAGCTCCCGGAGCGGGGTTAACACCGGGGAGCTGTTTTTT; CDR3 protein: CASSSRSGVNTGELFF
clone size: .; D gene: .; J gene: TRBJ2-7; V gene: TRBV30; CDR3 DNA: TGTGCCGGTGGGGGGAGAAACGAGCAGTACTTC; CDR3 protein: CAGGGRNEQYF
clone size: .; D gene: .; J gene: TRBJ2-3; V gene: TRBV18; CDR3 DNA: TGTGCCAGCTCACCGACTAGACTTCAATCGCCAGATACGCAGTATTTT; CDR3 protein: CASSPTRLQSPDTQYF
clone size: .; D gene: .; J gene: TRBJ1-2; V gene: TRBV3-1/TRBV3-2; CDR3 DNA: TGTGCCAGCAGCCTCCTTGGGGCGCCTTATCTTCACACCTTC; CDR3 protein: CASSLLGAPYLHTF
clone size: .; D gene: .; J gene: TRBJ1-1; V gene: TRBV4-1; CDR3 DNA: TGCGCCAGCAGCCAATTTTCCCAGGCGAACACTGAAGCTTTCTTT; CDR3 protein: CASSQFSQANTEAFF
clone size: .; D gene: TRBD1; J gene: TRBJ2-1; V gene: TRBV3-1/TRBV3-2; CDR3 DNA: TGTGCCAGCAGCCAAGGGTTCGGACAGGGCTTGTATGAGCAGTTCTTC; CDR3 protein: CASSQGFGQGLYEQFF
clone size: .; D gene: TRBD1; J gene: TRBJ1-6; V gene: TRBV6-5; CDR3 DNA: TGTGCCAGCAGTCGGACAGGGGGCGTGAATTCACCCCTCCACTTT; CDR3 protein: CASSRTGGVNSPLHF
clone size: .; D gene: .; J gene: TRBJ1-2; V gene: TRBV12-3/TRBV12-4; CDR3 DNA: TGTGCCAGCAGCCAGGGTGGCAGCGGGGGCTACACCTTC; CDR3 protein: CASSQGGSGGYTF
clone size: .; D gene: .; J gene: TRBJ1-1; V gene: TRBV3-1/TRBV3-2; CDR3 DNA: TGTGCCAGCAGCCGGCCCCGCGGCACTGAAGCTTTCTTT; CDR3 protein: CASSRPRGTEAFF
clone size: .; D gene: TRBD2; J gene: TRBJ2-3; V gene: TRBV6-5; CDR3 DNA: TGTGCCAGCGCTGCTGGGGGGGATGCAGATACGCAGTATTTT; CDR3 protein: CASAAGGDADTQYF
clone size: .; D gene: TRBD1; J gene: TRBJ1-2; V gene: TRBV9; CDR3 DNA: TGTGCCAGCAGCGTAGGGACAGGGGTCTATGGCTACACCTTC; CDR3 protein: CASSVGTGVYGYTF
clone size: few; D gene: .; J gene: TRBJ1-5; V gene: TRBV30; CDR3 DNA: TGTGCCTGGAGTAAGTGGGGCTGGAGCAATCAGCCCCAGCATTTT; CDR3 protein: CAWSKWGWSNQPQHF
clone size: .; D gene: TRBD1; J gene: TRBJ1-1; V gene: TRBV30; CDR3 DNA: TGTGCCAGGGACAGGGGCCTAAACACTGAAGCTTTCTTT; CDR3 protein: CARDRGLNTEAFF
clone size: .; D gene: .; J gene: TRBJ1-3; V gene: TRBV10-2; CDR3 DNA: TGCGCCACGCAGGGGCCCGGAAACACCATATATTTT; CDR3 protein: CATQGPGNTIYF
clone size: .; D gene: .; J gene: TRBJ2-4; V gene: TRBV6-5; CDR3 DNA: TGTGCCAGCAGTTATTTTGTGCAGGGAGGAAAAAACATTCAGTACTTC; CDR3 protein: CASSYFVQGGKNIQYF
clone size: .; D gene: .; J gene: TRBJ2-1; V gene: TRBV9; CDR3 DNA: TGTGCCAGCAGCCCCCTAAGGGGTACCCCTTTAATAGGGAATGAGCAGTTCTTC; CDR3 protein: CASSPLRGTPLIGNEQFF
clone size: once; D gene: TRBD1; J gene: TRBJ2-5; V gene: TRBV29-1; CDR3 DNA: TGCAGCGTGACGCCCCCGGGACAGGGTTTAGAGACCCAGTACTTC; CDR3 protein: CSVTPPGQGLETQYF
clone size: .; D gene: .; J gene: TRBJ2-2; V gene: TRBV11-2; CDR3 DNA: TGTGCCAGCAGCCGCAGAGGGAACACCGGGGAGCTGTTTTTT; CDR3 protein: CASSRRGNTGELFF
clone size: .; D gene: TRBD2; J gene: TRBJ2-5; V gene: TRBV19; CDR3 DNA: TGTGCCAGTAGTATAAAAGGGACTAGCGGGGGGTGGCAAGAGACCCAGTACTTC; CDR3 protein: CASSIKGTSGGWQETQYF
clone size: .; D gene: .; J gene: TRBJ2-5; V gene: TRBV19; CDR3 DNA: TGTGCCAGTAGTATTGGGTCATTTACGGGGTCCCAAGAGACCCAGTACTTC; CDR3 protein: CASSIGSFTGSQETQYF
clone size: .; D gene: .; J gene: TRBJ2-3; V gene: TRBV11-3; CDR3 DNA: TGTGCCAGCAGCTTTTTTCAGGCAGATACGCAGTATTTT; CDR3 protein: CASSFFQADTQYF
clone size: .; D gene: .; J gene: TRBJ1-1; V gene: TRBV12-3/TRBV12-4; CDR3 DNA: TGTGCCAGCAGTTCAGGGAACACTGAAGCTTTCTTT; CDR3 protein: CASSSGNTEAFF
clone size: .; D gene: .; J gene: TRBJ1-5; V gene: TRBV2; CDR3 DNA: TGTGCCAGCAGTGGTCTAGAGTGGGAGGGCAATCAGCCCCAGCATTTT; CDR3 protein: CASSGLEWEGNQPQHF
clone size: .; D gene: .; J gene: TRBJ1-6; V gene: TRBV4-2; CDR3 DNA: TGTGCCAGCAGCCAAGCTTTCGGGACAAGTAACTCACCCCTCCACTTT; CDR3 protein: CASSQAFGTSNSPLHF
clone size: .; D gene: .; J gene: TRBJ2-7; V gene: TRBV5-1; CDR3 DNA: TGCGCCAGTTCCCGGGACACGCTCGAGCAGTACTTC; CDR3 protein: CASSRDTLEQYF
clone size: .; D gene: .; J gene: TRBJ2-7; V gene: TRBV19; CDR3 DNA: TGTGCCAGTAGTCCACAGGGTTGGCCAGGGGAGCAGTACTTC; CDR3 protein: CASSPQGWPGEQYF
clone size: .; D gene: TRBD2; J gene: TRBJ2-1; V gene: TRBV19; CDR3 DNA: TGTGCCAGTAGGACCCGACTAGCGGGGGGGCATAATGAGCAGTTCTTC; CDR3 protein: CASRTRLAGGHNEQFF
clone size: .; D gene: .; J gene: TRBJ2-7; V gene: TRBV11-2; CDR3 DNA: TGTGCCAGCAGTCCCCGGGGGACCTTTTACGAGCAGTACTTC; CDR3 protein: CASSPRGTFYEQYF
clone size: .; D gene: .; J gene: TRBJ1-4; V gene: TRBV18; CDR3 DNA: TGTGCCAGCTCAGCGGACACCGCGGAACTGTTTTTT; CDR3 protein: CASSADTAELFF
clone size: .; D gene: TRBD1; J gene: TRBJ1-2; V gene: TRBV28; CDR3 DNA: TGTGCCAGCAGTCTTACAGGGGGTGGCTATGGCTACACCTTC; CDR3 protein: CASSLTGGGYGYTF
clone size: .; D gene: TRBD1; J gene: TRBJ1-1; V gene: TRBV9; CDR3 DNA: TGTGCCAGCAGCGTAGGGGGGACAGGGGCTATTGCTTTCTTT; CDR3 protein: CASSVGGTGAIAFF
clone size: .; D gene: TRBD1; J gene: TRBJ2-2; V gene: TRBV7-3; CDR3 DNA: TGTGCCAGCAGCCCATCACAGGGGACCGGGGAGCTGTTTTTT; CDR3 protein: CASSPSQGTGELFF
clone size: .; D gene: TRBD1; J gene: TRBJ2-2; V gene: TRBV19; CDR3 DNA: TGTGCCAGCCGGGACAGGGGGCAAGCGAACACCGGGGAGCTGTTTTTT; CDR3 protein: CASRDRGQANTGELFF
clone size: once; D gene: TRBD2; J gene: TRBJ2-4; V gene: TRBV7-9; CDR3 DNA: TGTGCCAGCAGCTTATGGCGGGGGAACTCCAGAGAAGCCAAAAACATTCAGTACTTC; CDR3 protein: CASSLWRGNSREAKNIQYF
clone size: .; D gene: TRBD1; J gene: TRBJ1-5; V gene: TRBV19; CDR3 DNA: TGTGCCAGTAGCCTGACAGGGGGCGTGAACCAGCCCCAGCATTTT; CDR3 protein: CASSLTGGVNQPQHF
clone size: .; D gene: TRBD2; J gene: TRBJ2-5; V gene: TRBV7-3; CDR3 DNA: TGTGCCAGCAGGACTAGCGGAACCACTGGGACCCAGTACTTC; CDR3 protein: CASRTSGTTGTQYF
clone size: .; D gene: TRBD1; J gene: TRBJ1-2; V gene: TRBV27; CDR3 DNA: TGTGCCAGCAGTGACAGGGGGGGTTATGGCTACACCTTC; CDR3 protein: CASSDRGGYGYTF
clone size: .; D gene: .; J gene: TRBJ2-1; V gene: TRBV2; CDR3 DNA: TGTGCCAGCAATCATATCGGACAGAACCCCTATGAGCAGTTCTTC; CDR3 protein: CASNHIGQNPYEQFF
clone size: .; D gene: TRBD1; J gene: TRBJ2-5; V gene: TRBV11-3; CDR3 DNA: TGTGCCAGCAGCGGCGGGACAGGACGAGAGACCCAGTACTTC; CDR3 protein: CASSGGTGRETQYF
clone size: .; D gene: .; J gene: TRBJ1-1; V gene: TRBV6-4; CDR3 DNA: TGTGCCAGCGGACATACGAACACTGAAGCTTTCTTT; CDR3 protein: CASGHTNTEAFF
clone size: .; D gene: .; J gene: TRBJ2-7; V gene: TRBV7-8; CDR3 DNA: TGTGCCAGCAGCCCTACCCGTGAAGAGCAGTACTTC; CDR3 protein: CASSPTREEQYF
clone size: .; D gene: TRBD2; J gene: TRBJ2-2; V gene: TRBV9; CDR3 DNA: TGTGCCAGCAGCCTAAGAACGGGACTAGGGGGGGATACCGGGGAGCTGTTTTTT; CDR3 protein: CASSLRTGLGGDTGELFF
clone size: .; D gene: .; J gene: TRBJ2-5; V gene: TRBV28; CDR3 DNA: TGTGCCAGCAGCCCAAGGGTAGGGGCGACCCAGTACTTC; CDR3 protein: CASSPRVGATQYF